Listed below are T cell receptor beta chains from one sample, sequenced in a study of CD8 T cells in Susac syndrome. TCRdb itself ran the immunoSEQ multiplex PCR reads through MiXCR, one entry per CDR3 protein. The sample shows roughly 140,000 distinct CDR3 sequences, around 96% of them seen only once. The sample consisted of CD4+ T cells from PBMCs. These receptors were collected from a human donor with Susac syndrome. CDR3s include the opening cysteine and the closing phenylalanine or tryptophan. The D gene is left open where the match is weak. Clone size is stated in some rows and not others, as once, few, many or a class when expanded.

V gene: TRBV10-2; clone size: .; D gene: .; J gene: TRBJ2-5; CDR3 DNA: TGCGCCAGCAGTGAGAGGGCCTCACGGGAGACCCAGTACTTC; CDR3 protein: CASSERASRETQYF
V gene: TRBV6-5; clone size: .; D gene: .; J gene: TRBJ2-7; CDR3 DNA: TGTGCCAGCAGTTACGGCCAGGGTTGGACCGAGGTAGGCGAGCAGTACTTC; CDR3 protein: CASSYGQGWTEVGEQYF
V gene: TRBV9; clone size: .; D gene: .; J gene: TRBJ2-3; CDR3 DNA: TGTGCCAGCAGCCCTCGTTGGGGCACAGATACGCAGTATTTT; CDR3 protein: CASSPRWGTDTQYF
V gene: TRBV9; clone size: .; D gene: .; J gene: TRBJ1-2; CDR3 DNA: TGTGCCAGCAGCCCGGCGGGTGCCACTAACTATGGCTACACCTTC; CDR3 protein: CASSPAGATNYGYTF
V gene: TRBV15; clone size: once; D gene: .; J gene: TRBJ2-7; CDR3 DNA: TGTGCCACCAGCAGTGGGGGGCTCTACGAGCAGTACTTC; CDR3 protein: CATSSGGLYEQYF
V gene: TRBV14; clone size: .; D gene: .; J gene: TRBJ1-1; CDR3 DNA: TGTGCCAGCAGCCCTGGGAGAGATGCTTTCTTT; CDR3 protein: CASSPGRDAFF
V gene: TRBV9; clone size: .; D gene: .; J gene: TRBJ2-3; CDR3 DNA: TGTGCCAGCAGCGTAGCGGCAGGCACCGTCACAGATACGCAGTATTTT; CDR3 protein: CASSVAAGTVTDTQYF
V gene: TRBV15; clone size: .; D gene: TRBD1; J gene: TRBJ2-3; CDR3 DNA: TGTGCCACCAGCAGAGACCCTACAGGGGCAGATACGCAGTATTTT; CDR3 protein: CATSRDPTGADTQYF
V gene: TRBV20-1; clone size: .; D gene: .; J gene: TRBJ1-1; CDR3 DNA: TGCAGTGCTAGAGTTTGGAACCAAATCGCTTTCTTT; CDR3 protein: CSARVWNQIAFF
V gene: TRBV3-1; clone size: .; D gene: .; J gene: TRBJ1-2; CDR3 DNA: TGTGCCAGCAGCCAAGGCAGGGAGGGTGGCTACACCTTC; CDR3 protein: CASSQGREGGYTF
V gene: TRBV10-3; clone size: .; D gene: .; J gene: TRBJ2-3; CDR3 DNA: TGTGCCATCAGGGCCAGCGGAGGCACAGATACGCAGTATTTT; CDR3 protein: CAIRASGGTDTQYF
V gene: TRBV20-1; clone size: .; D gene: TRBD1; J gene: TRBJ1-6; CDR3 DNA: TGCAGTGCTAGAGGGGGGGGGACAGGGTGGAATTCACCCCTCCACTTT; CDR3 protein: CSARGGGTGWNSPLHF
V gene: TRBV7-2; clone size: .; D gene: .; J gene: TRBJ2-5; CDR3 DNA: TGTGCCAGCAGCTTGACCCCAGCCGAGACCCAGTACTTC; CDR3 protein: CASSLTPAETQYF
V gene: TRBV15; clone size: .; D gene: TRBD1; J gene: TRBJ1-2; CDR3 DNA: TGTGCCACCAGCAGAGATCAGGGAGAACAGGGGAACTATGGCTACACCTTC; CDR3 protein: CATSRDQGEQGNYGYTF
V gene: TRBV6-5; clone size: .; D gene: .; J gene: TRBJ2-6; CDR3 DNA: TGTGCCAGCAGTTACTCACCCGGGGTCGGGGCCAACGTCCTGACTTTC; CDR3 protein: CASSYSPGVGANVLTF
V gene: TRBV14; clone size: .; D gene: .; J gene: TRBJ2-5; CDR3 DNA: TGTGCCAGCAGCCAAGATGGTTATGCGTCGACCTCTACGGCCCAGTACTTC; CDR3 protein: CASSQDGYASTSTAQYF
V gene: TRBV3-1; clone size: .; D gene: .; J gene: TRBJ2-7; CDR3 DNA: TGTGCCAGCAGCAGGGGGGGGAACGAGCAGTACTTC; CDR3 protein: CASSRGGNEQYF
V gene: TRBV4-1; clone size: .; D gene: TRBD2; J gene: TRBJ2-5; CDR3 DNA: TGCGCCAGCAGCTCGCGGACTAGCCGACAAGAGACCCAGTACTTC; CDR3 protein: CASSSRTSRQETQYF
V gene: TRBV7-2; clone size: .; D gene: .; J gene: TRBJ1-1; CDR3 DNA: TGTGCCAGCAGCTTAGGTGGGGGCAGGGACACTGAAGCTTTCTTT; CDR3 protein: CASSLGGGRDTEAFF
V gene: TRBV14; clone size: .; D gene: .; J gene: TRBJ2-2; CDR3 DNA: TGTGCCAGCAGCCCAGACCAGGCCGGGGAGCTGTTTTTT; CDR3 protein: CASSPDQAGELFF